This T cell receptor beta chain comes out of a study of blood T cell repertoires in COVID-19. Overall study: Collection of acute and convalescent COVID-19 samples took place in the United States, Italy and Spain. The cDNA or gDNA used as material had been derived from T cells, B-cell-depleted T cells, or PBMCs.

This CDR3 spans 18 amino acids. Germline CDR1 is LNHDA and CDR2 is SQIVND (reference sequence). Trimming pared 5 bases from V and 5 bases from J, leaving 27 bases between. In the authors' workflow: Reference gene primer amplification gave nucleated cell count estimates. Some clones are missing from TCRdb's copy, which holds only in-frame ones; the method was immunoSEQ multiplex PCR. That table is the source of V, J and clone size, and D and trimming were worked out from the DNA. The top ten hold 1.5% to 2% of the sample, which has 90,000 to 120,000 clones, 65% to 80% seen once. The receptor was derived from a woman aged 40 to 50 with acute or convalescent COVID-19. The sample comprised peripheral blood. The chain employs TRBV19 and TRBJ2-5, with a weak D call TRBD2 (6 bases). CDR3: CASSPSPRRDLGRETQYF. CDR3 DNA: TGTGCCAGTAGTCCAAGCCCCCGCCGGGACTTGGGGAGGGAGACCCAGTACTTC.